The sequence of this T cell receptor (beta chain) was determined in a study of shared clonotypes between healthy human individuals. Study results and limitations: The naive CD4 repertoires of a few donors were compared, and around 5% of clonotypes were shared. Researchers sampled only blood; tissue repertoires likely differ.

The split of CD4+ cells yielded CD45RA+ naive and CD45RA-negative memory subsets. As concerns this clone: The antigen remains undetermined. At one of its ends the junction is not consistent with the germline gene, which may arise from a read error. The sample has other DNA sequences that encode this CDR3 too.

Authors' methods: In the immunoSEQ data, sequences were junction-only and lacked quality scores, so filtering differed. This table comes from immunoSEQ multiplex PCR, and its TCRdb copy is limited to in-frame clones, with some not included. D and trimming come from the DNA, and the V and J calls and clone size come from that table. The sample lists 2 million to 2.5 million clones, 92% occurring once. Germline V gene lookup returns CDR1 MDHEN and CDR2 SYDVKM. The CDR3 spans 14 residues. The receptor was isolated from a young man in good health. Some clones in this sample may be carry-over from other donors' samples. Sequencing was carried out using naive CD4+ T cells from PBMCs. Subset described: CD45RA+ positively selected. V and J are TRBV28 and TRBJ1-1, with D hard to call. In DNA form, the CDR3 reads TGCGCCAGCAGTTCATGGACGAGCAACACTGAAGCTTTCTTT. It encodes CASSSWTSNTEAFF.